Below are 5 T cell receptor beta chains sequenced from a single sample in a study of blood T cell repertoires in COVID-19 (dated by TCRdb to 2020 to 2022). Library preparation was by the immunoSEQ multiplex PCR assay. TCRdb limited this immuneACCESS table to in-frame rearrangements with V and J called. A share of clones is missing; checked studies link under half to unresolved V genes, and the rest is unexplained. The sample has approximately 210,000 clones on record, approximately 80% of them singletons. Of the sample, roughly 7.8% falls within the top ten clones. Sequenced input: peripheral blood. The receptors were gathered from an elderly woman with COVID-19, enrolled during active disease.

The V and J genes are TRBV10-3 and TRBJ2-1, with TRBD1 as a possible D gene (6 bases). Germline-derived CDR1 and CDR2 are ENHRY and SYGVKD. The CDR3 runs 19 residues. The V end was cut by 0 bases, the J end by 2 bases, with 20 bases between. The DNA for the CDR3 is TGTGCCATCAGTGAGTCCGGTCGGGTAGTGGGACACACCTACAATGAGCAGTTCTTC. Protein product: CAISESGRVVGHTYNEQFF.

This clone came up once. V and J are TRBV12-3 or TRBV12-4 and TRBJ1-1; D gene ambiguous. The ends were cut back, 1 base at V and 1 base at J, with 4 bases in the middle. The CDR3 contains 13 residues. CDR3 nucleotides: TGTGCCAGCAGTTTAGGAGCGAACACTGAAGCTTTCTTT. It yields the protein CASSLGANTEAFF.

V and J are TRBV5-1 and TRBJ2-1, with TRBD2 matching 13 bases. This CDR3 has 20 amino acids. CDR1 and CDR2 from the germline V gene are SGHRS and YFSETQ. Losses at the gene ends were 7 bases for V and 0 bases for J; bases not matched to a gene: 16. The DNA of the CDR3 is TGCGCCAGCCGAAGACCCGGGACTAGCGGGGAGGTAAGCTCCTACAATGAGCAGTTCTTC. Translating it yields CASRRPGTSGEVSSYNEQFF.

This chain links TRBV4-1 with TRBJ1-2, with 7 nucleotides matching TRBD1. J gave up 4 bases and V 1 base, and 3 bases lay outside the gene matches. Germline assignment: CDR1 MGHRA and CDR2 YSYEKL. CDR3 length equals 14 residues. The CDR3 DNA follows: TGCGCCAGCAGCCAAGCGGGACAGACCTATGGCTACACCTTC. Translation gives CASSQAGQTYGYTF.

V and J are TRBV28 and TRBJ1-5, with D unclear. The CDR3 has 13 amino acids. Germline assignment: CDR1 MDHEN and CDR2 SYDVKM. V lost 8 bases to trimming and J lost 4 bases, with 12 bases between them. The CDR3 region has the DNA TGTGCCAGCCGCACGGGGTGGAATCAGCCCCAGCATTTT. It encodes CASRTGWNQPQHF.